The rows below give T cell receptor beta chains drawn from one sample of a study of shared clonotypes between healthy human individuals. Produced via immunoSEQ multiplex PCR; TCRdb's table is partial and in-frame only. The repertoire has some 2.3 million clones, approximately 93% of them found once; the top ten carry approximately 0.4%. Sequences were obtained from naive CD4+ T cells from PBMCs. The receptor source for this set is a man aged 18 to 29 in good health. Some clones in this sample may be carry-over from other donors' samples. CDR3s include the opening cysteine and the closing phenylalanine or tryptophan. The order of the fields is CDR3 length, clone size, V gene, J gene, D gene, CDR3 DNA, CDR3 protein. A D gene is named only where the DNA matches it firmly. A clone size is listed for some rows: how often the clone was seen (once, few, many), or a class if it is expanded.

CDR3 length: 14
clone size: .
V gene: TRBV5-6
J gene: TRBJ1-2
D gene: .
CDR3 DNA: TGTGCCAGCAGCTCAAGGACGGCGTTACGTGGCTACACCTTC
CDR3 protein: CASSSRTALRGYTF

CDR3 length: 14
clone size: .
V gene: TRBV27
J gene: TRBJ2-5
D gene: TRBD1
CDR3 DNA: TGTGCCAGCAGTTCCCAGGGGGCCCAAGAGACCCAGTACTTC
CDR3 protein: CASSSQGAQETQYF

CDR3 length: 14
clone size: .
V gene: TRBV6-5
J gene: TRBJ1-1
D gene: .
CDR3 DNA: TGTGCCAGCAGTTACAGCTGGGGCGGAACTGAAGCTTTCTTT
CDR3 protein: CASSYSWGGTEAFF

CDR3 length: 14
clone size: .
V gene: TRBV7-2
J gene: TRBJ2-7
D gene: .
CDR3 DNA: TGTGCCAGCAGCTTAGCCAGGGATCGGTACGAGCAGTACTTC
CDR3 protein: CASSLARDRYEQYF

CDR3 length: 14
clone size: .
V gene: TRBV6-1
J gene: TRBJ2-3
D gene: .
CDR3 DNA: TGTGCCAGCAGTGAACCTCGGTGGGCGGATACGCAGTATTTT
CDR3 protein: CASSEPRWADTQYF

CDR3 length: 13
clone size: .
V gene: TRBV2
J gene: TRBJ2-7
D gene: TRBD2
CDR3 DNA: TGTGCCAGTGCTAGCGGGAGTAGATACGAGCAGTACTTC
CDR3 protein: CASASGSRYEQYF

CDR3 length: 15
clone size: .
V gene: TRBV5-1
J gene: TRBJ2-7
D gene: .
CDR3 DNA: TGCGCCAGCAGCTTGATCTCCCGTTTAGGCCACGAGCAGTACTTC
CDR3 protein: CASSLISRLGHEQYF

CDR3 length: 14
clone size: .
V gene: TRBV28
J gene: TRBJ1-2
D gene: .
CDR3 DNA: TGTGCCAGCAGTCGAGTGAACAGGGAATTGGGCTACACCTTC
CDR3 protein: CASSRVNRELGYTF

CDR3 length: 15
clone size: .
V gene: TRBV4-2
J gene: TRBJ2-1
D gene: TRBD1
CDR3 DNA: TGTGCCAGCAGCCCCGAGGACAGGGTCGGCAATGAGCAGTTCTTC
CDR3 protein: CASSPEDRVGNEQFF

CDR3 length: 14
clone size: .
V gene: TRBV5-1
J gene: TRBJ1-5
D gene: TRBD1
CDR3 DNA: TGCGCCAGCAGCGAGGGACAGCTCAATCAGCCCCAGCATTTT
CDR3 protein: CASSEGQLNQPQHF

CDR3 length: 14
clone size: once
V gene: TRBV6-6
J gene: TRBJ2-7
D gene: .
CDR3 DNA: TGTGCCAGCAGTTACTCGGTTGCGTCCTACGAGCAGTACTTC
CDR3 protein: CASSYSVASYEQYF

CDR3 length: 14
clone size: .
V gene: TRBV10-3
J gene: TRBJ2-1
D gene: TRBD2
CDR3 DNA: TGTGCCATCAGTGACATCACTAGCGGGATTGAGCAGTTCTTC
CDR3 protein: CAISDITSGIEQFF

CDR3 length: 16
clone size: .
V gene: TRBV7-2
J gene: TRBJ2-1
D gene: TRBD2
CDR3 DNA: TGTGCCAGCAGCTTAGGACCGGGAGGGGGACCAAATGAGCAGTTCTTC
CDR3 protein: CASSLGPGGGPNEQFF

CDR3 length: 16
clone size: .
V gene: TRBV5-1
J gene: TRBJ2-1
D gene: .
CDR3 DNA: TGCGCCAGCAGCTCTCCCGGCGGCGCCTACAAAGGTGAGCAGTTCTTC
CDR3 protein: CASSSPGGAYKGEQFF

CDR3 length: 11
clone size: .
V gene: TRBV7-9
J gene: TRBJ2-1
D gene: .
CDR3 DNA: TGTGCCCTTGGGGGGTGGGATGAGCAGTTCTTC
CDR3 protein: CALGGWDEQFF

CDR3 length: 15
clone size: .
V gene: TRBV5-1
J gene: TRBJ2-5
D gene: TRBD2
CDR3 DNA: TGCGCCAGCAGCATCCTAGCGGGAGCCCAAGAGACCCAGTACTTC
CDR3 protein: CASSILAGAQETQYF

CDR3 length: 12
clone size: .
V gene: TRBV27
J gene: TRBJ2-3
D gene: .
CDR3 DNA: TGTGCCAGCAGTTCAGGCGGGAATACGCAGTATTTT
CDR3 protein: CASSSGGNTQYF

CDR3 length: 16
clone size: once
V gene: TRBV15
J gene: TRBJ2-4
D gene: TRBD2
CDR3 DNA: TGTGCCACCAGCAGAAAAACTAGCGGGAGGTTTAACATTCAGTACTTC
CDR3 protein: CATSRKTSGRFNIQYF

CDR3 length: 14
clone size: .
V gene: TRBV28
J gene: TRBJ1-5
D gene: TRBD1
CDR3 DNA: TGTGCCAGCAGTTTCAGGGGGAGGAATCAGCCCCAGCATTTT
CDR3 protein: CASSFRGRNQPQHF

CDR3 length: 13
clone size: .
V gene: TRBV27
J gene: TRBJ2-5
D gene: .
CDR3 DNA: TGTGCCAGCAGTACCGACCCCTGGGAGACCCAGTACTTC
CDR3 protein: CASSTDPWETQYF

CDR3 length: 15
clone size: .
V gene: TRBV19
J gene: TRBJ2-2
D gene: .
CDR3 DNA: TGTGCCAGTAGTGGGTTTGTAGTGGTCACCGGGGAGCTGTTTTTT
CDR3 protein: CASSGFVVVTGELFF

CDR3 length: 13
clone size: .
V gene: TRBV2
J gene: TRBJ1-2
D gene: .
CDR3 DNA: TGTGCCAGCAGTGTGTTAAGGGAGAGCGGCTACACCTTC
CDR3 protein: CASSVLRESGYTF

CDR3 length: 14
clone size: .
V gene: TRBV19
J gene: TRBJ1-1
D gene: .
CDR3 DNA: TGTGCCAGTGGAGCAGCCGGGGGGGGCGGAGAAGCTTTCTTT
CDR3 protein: CASGAAGGGGEAFF

CDR3 length: 15
clone size: .
V gene: TRBV28
J gene: TRBJ1-1
D gene: TRBD1
CDR3 DNA: TGTGCCAGCAGTTCGCGGACAGGGTGGCCCACTGAAGCTTTCTTT
CDR3 protein: CASSSRTGWPTEAFF

CDR3 length: 12
clone size: .
V gene: TRBV5-1
J gene: TRBJ2-7
D gene: .
CDR3 DNA: TGCGCCAGCAGCTCCCAGACCTACGAGCAGTACTTC
CDR3 protein: CASSSQTYEQYF

CDR3 length: 14
clone size: .
V gene: TRBV7-2
J gene: TRBJ1-2
D gene: .
CDR3 DNA: TGTGCCAGCAGCTTGGGGGGAACTGGCTATGGCTACACCTTC
CDR3 protein: CASSLGGTGYGYTF

CDR3 length: 15
clone size: .
V gene: TRBV7-2
J gene: TRBJ2-3
D gene: .
CDR3 DNA: TGTGCCAGCAGCTTTTTTCAGGGGTGGGCAGATACGCAGTATTTT
CDR3 protein: CASSFFQGWADTQYF

CDR3 length: 14
clone size: .
V gene: TRBV2
J gene: TRBJ2-7
D gene: TRBD1
CDR3 DNA: TGTGCCAGCACCCGACAGGGGGCTCTCTACGAGCAGTACTTC
CDR3 protein: CASTRQGALYEQYF

CDR3 length: 14
clone size: .
V gene: TRBV6-5
J gene: TRBJ2-7
D gene: TRBD1
CDR3 DNA: TGTGCCAGCAGTTACCCCGGGACAGGGGACGAGCAGTACTTC
CDR3 protein: CASSYPGTGDEQYF

CDR3 length: 13
clone size: .
V gene: TRBV7-3
J gene: TRBJ2-5
D gene: .
CDR3 DNA: TGTGCCAGCAGCTCGCATCCCAAGGAGACCAAGTACTTC
CDR3 protein: CASSSHPKETKYF

CDR3 length: 16
clone size: .
V gene: TRBV6-5
J gene: TRBJ1-2
D gene: .
CDR3 DNA: TGTGCCAGCAGTTATTCGGTTTCGGGACAAGCCTATGGCTACACCTTC
CDR3 protein: CASSYSVSGQAYGYTF

CDR3 length: 15
clone size: once
V gene: TRBV18
J gene: TRBJ2-7
D gene: TRBD2
CDR3 DNA: TGTGCCAGCTCACCAAAGGATAGCGGGAGTGACGAGCAGTACTTC
CDR3 protein: CASSPKDSGSDEQYF

CDR3 length: 16
clone size: .
V gene: TRBV18
J gene: TRBJ1-1
D gene: TRBD1
CDR3 DNA: TGTGCCAGCTCACACGACAGGGCGCCGGTTGGCACTGAAGCTTTCTTT
CDR3 protein: CASSHDRAPVGTEAFF

CDR3 length: 13
clone size: once
V gene: TRBV19
J gene: TRBJ1-2
D gene: .
CDR3 DNA: TGTGCCAGTAGCCAGGTTCTTAACTATGGCTACACCTTC
CDR3 protein: CASSQVLNYGYTF

CDR3 length: 14
clone size: .
V gene: TRBV28
J gene: TRBJ2-5
D gene: .
CDR3 DNA: TGTGCCAGCAGTTTACGCGGGACCCAAGAGACCCAGTACTTC
CDR3 protein: CASSLRGTQETQYF

CDR3 length: 13
clone size: few
V gene: TRBV7-2
J gene: TRBJ1-5
D gene: .
CDR3 DNA: TGTGCCAGCAGGGCTCAAAGCAATCAGCCCCAGCATTTT
CDR3 protein: CASRAQSNQPQHF

CDR3 length: 13
clone size: few
V gene: TRBV11-2
J gene: TRBJ1-2
D gene: .
CDR3 DNA: TGTGCCAGCAGCACGTCGACCGGGTCTGGCTACACCTTC
CDR3 protein: CASSTSTGSGYTF

CDR3 length: 15
clone size: .
V gene: TRBV7-3
J gene: TRBJ2-5
D gene: TRBD1
CDR3 DNA: TGTGCCAGCAGCTTGACAGGGAACTACCAAGAGACCCAGTACTTC
CDR3 protein: CASSLTGNYQETQYF

CDR3 length: 11
clone size: few
V gene: TRBV7-9
J gene: TRBJ1-2
D gene: .
CDR3 DNA: TGTGCCAGCAGCTTGACAGATGGCTACACCTTC
CDR3 protein: CASSLTDGYTF

CDR3 length: 13
clone size: .
V gene: TRBV9
J gene: TRBJ1-1
D gene: .
CDR3 DNA: TGTGCCAGCAGCGCGGTGAGGGCCACCGAAGCTTTCTTT
CDR3 protein: CASSAVRATEAFF

CDR3 length: 13
clone size: .
V gene: TRBV18
J gene: TRBJ2-4
D gene: .
CDR3 DNA: TGTGCCAGCTCACCCGAATTCGGCGGCATTCAGTACTTC
CDR3 protein: CASSPEFGGIQYF

CDR3 length: 12
clone size: few
V gene: TRBV5-1
J gene: TRBJ2-5
D gene: .
CDR3 DNA: TGCGCCAGCAGCTTGATTCAAGAGACCCAGTACTTC
CDR3 protein: CASSLIQETQYF

CDR3 length: 14
clone size: .
V gene: TRBV30
J gene: TRBJ2-1
D gene: .
CDR3 DNA: TGTGCCTGGAGTGTACTACGTACCTCGAGTGAGCAGTTCTTC
CDR3 protein: CAWSVLRTSSEQFF

CDR3 length: 12
clone size: once
V gene: TRBV2
J gene: TRBJ2-3
D gene: .
CDR3 DNA: TGTGCCAGCAGTGAATCAAGAGATACGCAGTATTTT
CDR3 protein: CASSESRDTQYF

CDR3 length: 14
clone size: .
V gene: TRBV27
J gene: TRBJ2-7
D gene: .
CDR3 DNA: TGTGCCAGCAGCGCAGGGATTTCGTTGTACGAGCAGTACTTC
CDR3 protein: CASSAGISLYEQYF

CDR3 length: 15
clone size: .
V gene: TRBV11-3
J gene: TRBJ2-3
D gene: TRBD1
CDR3 DNA: TGTGCCAGCAGCACCAGACAGGGGGCCACAGATACGCAGTATTTT
CDR3 protein: CASSTRQGATDTQYF

CDR3 length: 15
clone size: .
V gene: TRBV28
J gene: TRBJ1-1
D gene: .
CDR3 DNA: TGTGCCAGCAGTCAAAACTCCGGGCCCCGGGCCGAAGCTTTCTTT
CDR3 protein: CASSQNSGPRAEAFF

CDR3 length: 15
clone size: .
V gene: TRBV7-9
J gene: TRBJ2-6
D gene: .
CDR3 DNA: TGTGCCAGCAGCTTTACCTCGTCTGGGGCCAACGTCCTGACTTTC
CDR3 protein: CASSFTSSGANVLTF

CDR3 length: 15
clone size: .
V gene: TRBV30
J gene: TRBJ1-2
D gene: .
CDR3 DNA: TGTGCCTGGAGCGCGGACCGGGGGCAAAACTATGGCTACACCTTC
CDR3 protein: CAWSADRGQNYGYTF

CDR3 length: 14
clone size: .
V gene: TRBV13
J gene: TRBJ2-5
D gene: TRBD1
CDR3 DNA: TGTGCCAGCAGCCCCAGGACAGGACGAGAGACCCAGTACTTC
CDR3 protein: CASSPRTGRETQYF